A selection of T cell receptor beta chains follows, all from one sample in a study of T cells in Graves' hyperthyroidism and ophthalmopathy. TCRdb ran MiXCR on the multiplex PCR reads and lists one entry per CDR3 protein. The repertoire includes about 640,000 distinct CDR3 sequences, nearly 45% of them detected once, and less than 9% sits in the top ten. Specimen: peripheral blood or thyroid tissue (not recorded which). These receptors all stem from an adult man with Graves' disease, either hyperthyroidism or ophthalmopathy (not recorded which). CDR3s include the opening cysteine and the closing phenylalanine or tryptophan.

V	J	CDR3
TRBV5-1	TRBJ1-3	CASSLVPESGNTIYF
TRBV9	TRBJ2-2	CASSSPSRRASTGELFF
TRBV29-1	TRBJ1-1	CSVEVPRSSMNTEAFF
TRBV12-3/TRBV12-4	TRBJ2-5	CASSPLAGLYQETQYF
TRBV20-1	TRBJ1-4	CSARREGLLEKLFF
TRBV20-1	TRBJ1-5	CSAREPNQPQHF
TRBV6-1	TRBJ1-1	CASSEGGAGVRAFF
TRBV29-1	TRBJ1-5	CSVGGQGDEPQHF
TRBV7-6	TRBJ2-5	CASSVTSGGSTETQYF
TRBV24-1	TRBJ1-5	CASSPQGGFGNQPQHF
TRBV7-2	TRBJ1-3	CASIGGRTIYF
TRBV2	TRBJ1-6	CASRGVYYNSPLHF
TRBV9	TRBJ2-5	CASRRDRGIRETQYF
TRBV7-2	TRBJ1-1	CASSTSAQGRAEAFF
TRBV10-3	TRBJ2-7	CAISESNEQYF
TRBV5-1	TRBJ1-6	CASSLEAEGNSPLHF
TRBV19	TRBJ1-5	CASSNRQGRGNQPQHF
TRBV7-2	TRBJ1-2	CASRYGTDYGYTF
TRBV2	TRBJ2-7	CASSLTGHYEQYF
TRBV29-1	TRBJ2-7	CSVLTSGTGGGEQYF
TRBV2	TRBJ1-6	CASRLGLRNSPLHF
TRBV29-1	TRBJ1-6	CSVRQGAGSPLHF
TRBV7-9	TRBJ2-6	CASSLRGQGNSGANVLTF
TRBV29-1	TRBJ1-1	CSVRDRGRDEAFF
TRBV6-4	TRBJ2-6	CASSDRGSNVLTF
TRBV7-7	TRBJ2-7	CASSFAARGDYEQYF
TRBV12-3/TRBV12-4	TRBJ1-1	CASSPIGGGNTEAFF
TRBV2	TRBJ1-1	CASSEVRVNTEAFF
TRBV5-1	TRBJ2-5	CASSLSRGGGETQYF
TRBV10-1	TRBJ1-2	CASSYRGTGVRGYTF
TRBV2	TRBJ1-6	CASRSGGSPLHF
TRBV5-4	TRBJ1-3	CASSLPGPGNTIYF
TRBV12-3/TRBV12-4	TRBJ2-5	CASSLTRTAQETQYF
TRBV7-2	TRBJ1-3	CASSLGRRSSGNTIYF
TRBV5-1	TRBJ1-6	CASSLEGALSPLHF
TRBV10-3	TRBJ2-5	CAISQPGLAELGKETQYF
TRBV20-1	TRBJ1-5	CSASLGLDQPQHF